Described below is a single T cell receptor (beta chain) sequence and its context. In the original analysis: Nucleated cell counts were estimated from reference gene primer amplification. Generated by immunoSEQ multiplex PCR, the TCRdb table keeps only in-frame clones and is missing some. The V and J calls and clone size were taken over from that table, and D and trimming were inferred from the DNA. The table includes about 360,000 clones, about 89% detected once. The data were obtained in a study of blood T cell repertoires in COVID-19. Study-level information: The study counted Cohort 3 donors as recovered given two negative PCRs, clearance, or symptom resolution.

The CDR3 loop spans 14 amino acids. The germline gives CDR1 WSHSY, CDR2 SAAADI. The V end lost 7 bases, the J end lost 5 bases, and 17 bases lay between the germline ends. Enrollees, about 18 to 89 years old, lived in fewer than 25 US areas. Clinical history reported by participants formed the basis on which cohorts were assigned. The V and J genes are TRBV10-2 and TRBJ2-5, with TRBD2 as a possible D gene (6 bases). Sequencing used PBMCs or T cells enriched from blood (not recorded which). The receptor was isolated from a man in his forties in a cohort exposed to, infected with or recovered from COVID-19 (not recorded which). In nucleotides, the CDR3 is TGCGCCAGCAAAGGCGGGGCCCTAGGGGAGACCCAGTACTTC. Translated: CASKGGALGETQYF.